This T cell receptor (beta chain) was captured in a study of T cell responses to AZD1222 COVID-19 vaccine. Data came from immunoSEQ multiplex PCR; TCRdb stores just in-frame clones and leaves some out. The data contain 150,000 to 200,000 clones, about 92% of them singletons. The analysis combined second doses at about 4 or about 12 weeks. CDR3 length: 13 amino acids. Germline CDR1 reads MNHEY; CDR2 reads SVGAGI. Trimming took off 7 bases at V and 3 bases at J, with 12 bases between the two ends. This sequence was found in an adult who received the AZD1222 COVID-19 vaccine. V usage is TRBV6-5 and J usage is TRBJ1-2, with D possibly being TRBD1 (5 bases). This sample comprised peripheral blood, obtained 28 days after the second AZD1222 dose. The CDR3 DNA follows: TGTGCCAGCACCCCCTCAGGGTACTATGGCTACACCTTC. Amino acids: CASTPSGYYGYTF.